This T cell receptor beta chain stems from a study of blood T cell repertoires in COVID-19. Germline assignment: CDR1 SGHAT and CDR2 FQNNGV. V was clipped by 4 bases and J by 7 bases, with 14 bases between them. The CDR3 spans 14 residues. Per the original methods: Reference gene primer amplification yielded estimated nucleated cell counts. Here immunoSEQ multiplex PCR was the method, and the copy in TCRdb shows in-frame clones only, minus some. V, J and clone size derive from that table, while D and trimming were established from the DNA sequence. The repertoire holds tens of thousands of clones, with about 86% as singletons.

The TCR comes from a man aged 35 to 55 with acute or convalescent COVID-19. Sequenced input: peripheral blood. The chain couples TRBV11-2 to TRBJ1-5; the D gene is possibly TRBD1 (6 bases). The CDR3 sequence is CASSSNRVGQPQHF. The CDR3 DNA follows: TGTGCCAGCAGCTCGAACAGGGTCGGGCAGCCCCAGCATTTT.